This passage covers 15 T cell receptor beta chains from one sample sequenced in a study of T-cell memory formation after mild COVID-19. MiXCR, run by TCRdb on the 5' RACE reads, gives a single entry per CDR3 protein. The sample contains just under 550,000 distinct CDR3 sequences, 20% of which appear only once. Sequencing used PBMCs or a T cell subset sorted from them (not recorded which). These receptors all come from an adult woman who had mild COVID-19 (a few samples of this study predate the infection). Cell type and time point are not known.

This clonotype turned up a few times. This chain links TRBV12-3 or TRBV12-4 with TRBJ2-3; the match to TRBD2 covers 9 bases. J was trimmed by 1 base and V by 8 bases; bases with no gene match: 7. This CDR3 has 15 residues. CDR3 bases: TGTGCCAGCCCCCCGGGACTAGCTGGCACAGATACGCAGTATTTT. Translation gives CASPPGLAGTDTQYF.

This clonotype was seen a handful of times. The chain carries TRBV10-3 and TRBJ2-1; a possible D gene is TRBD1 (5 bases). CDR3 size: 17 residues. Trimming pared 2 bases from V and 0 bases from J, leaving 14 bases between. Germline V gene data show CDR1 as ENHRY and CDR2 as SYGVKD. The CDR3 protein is CAISERLQGGSYNEQFF. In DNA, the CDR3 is TGTGCCATCAGTGAGCGCCTCCAGGGTGGCTCCTACAATGAGCAGTTCTTC.

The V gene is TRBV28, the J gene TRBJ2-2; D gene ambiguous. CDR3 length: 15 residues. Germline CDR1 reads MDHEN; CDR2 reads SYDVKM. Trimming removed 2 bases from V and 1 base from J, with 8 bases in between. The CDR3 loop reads CASSLHSLNTGELFF. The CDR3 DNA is TGTGCCAGCAGTTTACACAGCCTGAACACCGGGGAGCTGTTTTTT.

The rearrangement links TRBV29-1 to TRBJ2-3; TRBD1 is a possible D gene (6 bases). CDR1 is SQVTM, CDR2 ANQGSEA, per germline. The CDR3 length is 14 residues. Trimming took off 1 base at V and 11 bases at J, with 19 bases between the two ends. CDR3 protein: CSVEASGGFVGQYF. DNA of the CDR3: TGCAGCGTTGAAGCGTCTGGGGGCTTCGTAGGGCAGTATTTT.

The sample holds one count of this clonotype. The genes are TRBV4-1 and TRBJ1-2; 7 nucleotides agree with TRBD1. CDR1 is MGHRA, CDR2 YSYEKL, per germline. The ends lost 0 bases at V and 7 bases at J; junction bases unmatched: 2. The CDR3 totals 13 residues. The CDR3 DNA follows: TGCGCCAGCAGCCAAGATTGGACAGGTGGCTACACCTTC. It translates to CASSQDWTGGYTF.

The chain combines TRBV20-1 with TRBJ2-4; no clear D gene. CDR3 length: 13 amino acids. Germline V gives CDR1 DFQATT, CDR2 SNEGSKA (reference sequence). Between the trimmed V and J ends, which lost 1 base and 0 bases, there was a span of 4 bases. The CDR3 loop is CSARGLAKNIQYF. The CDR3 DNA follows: TGCAGTGCTAGAGGACTAGCCAAAAACATTCAGTACTTC.

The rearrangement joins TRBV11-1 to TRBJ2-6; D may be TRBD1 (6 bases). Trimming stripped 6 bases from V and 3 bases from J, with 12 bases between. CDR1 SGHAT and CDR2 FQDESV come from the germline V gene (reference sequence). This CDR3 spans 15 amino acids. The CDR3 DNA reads TGTGCCAGCAGAACCGGACAGCTTGGGGCCAACGTCCTGACTTTC. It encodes CASRTGQLGANVLTF.

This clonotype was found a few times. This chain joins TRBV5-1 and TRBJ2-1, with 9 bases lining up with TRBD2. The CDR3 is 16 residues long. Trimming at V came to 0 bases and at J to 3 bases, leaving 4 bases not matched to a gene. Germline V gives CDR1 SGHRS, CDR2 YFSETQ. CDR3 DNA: TGCGCCAGCAGCTTGGGCTTAGCGGGGGTCTACAATGAGCAGTTCTTC. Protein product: CASSLGLAGVYNEQFF.

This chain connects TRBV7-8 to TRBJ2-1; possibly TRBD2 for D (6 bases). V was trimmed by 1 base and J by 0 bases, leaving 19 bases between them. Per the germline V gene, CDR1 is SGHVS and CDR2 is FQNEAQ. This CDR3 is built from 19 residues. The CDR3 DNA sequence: TGTGCCAGCAGCTTAGTCCACCAGTCCCGGGGGAGCTCCTACAATGAGCAGTTCTTC. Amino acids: CASSLVHQSRGSSYNEQFF.

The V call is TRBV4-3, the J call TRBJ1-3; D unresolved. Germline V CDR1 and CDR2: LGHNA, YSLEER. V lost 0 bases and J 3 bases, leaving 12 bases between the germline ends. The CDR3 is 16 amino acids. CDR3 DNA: TGCGCCAGCAGCCAAGAGAACAGAGCTTATGGAAACACCATATATTTT. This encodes CASSQENRAYGNTIYF.

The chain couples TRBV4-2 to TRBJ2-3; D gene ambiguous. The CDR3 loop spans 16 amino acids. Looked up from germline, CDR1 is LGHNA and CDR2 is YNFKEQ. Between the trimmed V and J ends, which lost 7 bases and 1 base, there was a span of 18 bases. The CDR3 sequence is CASNFIGDLGTDTQYF. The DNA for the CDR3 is TGTGCCAGCAACTTCATTGGAGATCTCGGCACAGATACGCAGTATTTT.

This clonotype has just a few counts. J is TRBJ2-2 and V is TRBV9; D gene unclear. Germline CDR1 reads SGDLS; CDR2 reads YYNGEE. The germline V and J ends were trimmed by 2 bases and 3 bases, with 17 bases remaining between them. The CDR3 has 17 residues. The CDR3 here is CASSVSVGFPYTGELFF. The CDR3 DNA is TGTGCCAGCAGCGTTTCCGTGGGGTTCCCGTACACCGGGGAGCTGTTTTTT.

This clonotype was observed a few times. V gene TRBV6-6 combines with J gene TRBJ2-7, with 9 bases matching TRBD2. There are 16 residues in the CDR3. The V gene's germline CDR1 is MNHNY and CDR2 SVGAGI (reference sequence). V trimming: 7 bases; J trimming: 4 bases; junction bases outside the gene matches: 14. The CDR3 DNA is TGTGCCAGCACCCAATCGGGTGGCGGGAGGGGATACGAGCAGTACTTC. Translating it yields CASTQSGGGRGYEQYF.

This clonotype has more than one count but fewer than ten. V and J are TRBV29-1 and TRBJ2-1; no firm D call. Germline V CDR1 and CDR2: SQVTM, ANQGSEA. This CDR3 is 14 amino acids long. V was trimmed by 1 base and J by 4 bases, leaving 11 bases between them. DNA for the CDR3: TGCAGCGTTGAAGTCGGGTTTCGGTACAATGAGCAGTTCTTC. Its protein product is CSVEVGFRYNEQFF.

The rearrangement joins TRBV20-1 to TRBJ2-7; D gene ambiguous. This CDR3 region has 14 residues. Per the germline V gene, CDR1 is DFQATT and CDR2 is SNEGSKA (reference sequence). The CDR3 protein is CSVIDPRAFYEQYF. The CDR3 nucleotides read TGCAGCGTGATAGACCCAAGAGCCTTCTACGAGCAGTACTTC.